This paragraph reports one T cell receptor beta chain. This clone's antigen is unknown. No clone much larger than this one lies a single base away; base qualities are absent. This entry belongs to a study of blood T cell repertoires in COVID-19 (dated by TCRdb to the early 2020s). General notes on the study: The collaborator samples originated in the United States, Italy and Spain and spanned the acute and convalescent phases of COVID-19. Where HLA class I and class II types were available, the types were taken from metadata supplied by the sample provider, not from assay-based typing. Nearly every sample came with metadata listing a de-identified subject ID, COVID-19 status, age in years and sex. Samples came from the ongoing ImmuneRACE study (first 160 participants) plus 1,254 subjects from 6 global collaborators. The repertoires were released in a freely available public database meant as a resource for research on the immune response to SARS-CoV-2. The dataset comprised deeply sampled blood TCRbeta repertoires from subjects exposed to, actively infected with, or recovered from COVID-19. The material from the prospective study consisted of cDNA or gDNA derived from T cells, B-cell-depleted T cells, or PBMCs.

V loses 2 bases, J loses 6 bases, and the germline ends lie 10 bases apart. CDR1 and CDR2 are read off the germline V gene as MNHEY and SVGEGT. The CDR3 runs 13 residues from the cysteine to the phenylalanine. CDR3 DNA is the only sequence kept; it has 39 bases, read in frame from the first base. Samples from volunteer blood donors who had recovered from COVID-19 were contributed by a second Seattle source. Each collaborating institution followed its own protocols to collect whole blood in K2EDTA tubes. For TCRbeta analysis, collaborators shipped samples in one of three forms: frozen whole blood, isolated PBMCs, or DNA extracted from either of those sample types. Study-wide conclusions, independent of this receptor: How much clinical and demographic metadata was included differed by source and by participant, and the metadata was provided uncurated.

TCRbeta CDR3 regions were amplified from genomic DNA using the immunoSEQ Assay, a bias-controlled multiplex PCR. For the original study's pipeline: Within the assay, amplification of reference gene primers was used to estimate how many nucleated cells each sample contained. To quantify the absolute abundance of each unique TCRbeta CDR3 rearrangement, sequence reads were collapsed and filtered. For each sample, productive Simpson clonality was calculated by taking the square root of Simpson's diversity index across productive rearrangements. Held by TCRdb, this immuneACCESS table contains in-frame sequences only and omits some clones. Under half of the omission traces to an unresolved V gene where checked; the cause of the rest is unknown. V, J and clone size derive from that table, while D and trimming were established from the DNA sequence. Within this sample are 200,000 to 250,000 clones, with over 80% of them counted one time only. Together, the top ten hold approximately 1.8% of the sample.

The sequence was collected from a man younger than 40 who had recovered from COVID-19. Sample: peripheral blood. Recombination linked TRBV6-2 or TRBV6-3 to TRBJ1-2; a confident D gene designation cannot be given. The CDR3: CASSYKAADGYTF. In nucleotides, the sequence is TGTGCCAGCAGTTACAAGGCGGCGGATGGCTACACCTTC.